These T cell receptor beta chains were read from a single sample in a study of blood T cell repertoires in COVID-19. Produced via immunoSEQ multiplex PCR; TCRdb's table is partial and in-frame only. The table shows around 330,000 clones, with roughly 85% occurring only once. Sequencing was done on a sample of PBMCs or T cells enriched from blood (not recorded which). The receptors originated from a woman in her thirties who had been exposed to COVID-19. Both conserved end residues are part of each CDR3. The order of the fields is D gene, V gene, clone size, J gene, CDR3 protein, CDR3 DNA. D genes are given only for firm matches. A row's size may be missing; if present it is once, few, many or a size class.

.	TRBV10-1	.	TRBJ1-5	CASSRTLNGPQHF	TGCGCCAGCAGTCGGACACTCAATGGGCCCCAGCATTTT
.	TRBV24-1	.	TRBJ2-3	CATSDQDSTSDTQYF	TGTGCCACCAGTGACCAAGACTCGACCTCAGATACGCAGTATTTT
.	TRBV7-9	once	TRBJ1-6	CASSAAGYNSPLHF	TGTGCCAGCAGCGCCGCGGGGTATAATTCACCCCTCCACTTT
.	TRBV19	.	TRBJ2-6	CASSIRPGSSGANVLTF	TGTGCCAGTAGCATTCGACCGGGGAGCTCTGGGGCCAACGTCCTGACTTTC
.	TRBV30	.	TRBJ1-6	CAWSVLTAGEVNSPLHF	TGTGCCTGGAGTGTACTTACGGCAGGGGAAGTTAATTCACCCCTCCACTTT
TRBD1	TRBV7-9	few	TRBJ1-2	CASSLEGQGPGYTF	TGTGCCAGCAGCTTAGAGGGACAGGGACCTGGCTACACCTTC
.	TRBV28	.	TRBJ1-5	CASSSTGPSNQPQHF	TGTGCCAGCAGCTCCACAGGACCTAGCAATCAGCCCCAGCATTTT
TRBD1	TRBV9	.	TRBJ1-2	CASSVGTDGYGYTF	TGTGCCAGCAGCGTCGGGACAGACGGCTATGGCTACACCTTC
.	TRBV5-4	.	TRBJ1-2	CASSLEAATNYGYTF	TGTGCCAGCAGCTTGGAGGCAGCGACTAACTATGGCTACACCTTC
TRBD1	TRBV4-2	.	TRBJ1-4	CASSQDRGTGLLHNEKLFF	TGTGCCAGCAGCCAAGATCGAGGGACAGGACTTCTTCACAATGAAAAACTGTTTTTT
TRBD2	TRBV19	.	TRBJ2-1	CASTSGRGPNEQFF	TGTGCCAGTACGAGCGGGAGGGGCCCCAATGAGCAGTTCTTC
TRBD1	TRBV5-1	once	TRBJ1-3	CASSLTDVRGPGNTIYF	TGCGCCAGCAGCTTGACTGATGTCAGGGGGCCTGGAAACACCATATATTTT
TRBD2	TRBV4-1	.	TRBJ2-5	CASSYSGTSGQETQYF	TGCGCCAGCAGCTACTCCGGGACTAGCGGACAAGAGACCCAGTACTTC
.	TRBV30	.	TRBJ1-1	CAWTSGRTRAFF	TGTGCCTGGACGTCTGGGAGGACAAGAGCTTTCTTT
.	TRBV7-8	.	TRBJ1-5	CASSWGHEPQHF	TGTGCCAGCAGCTGGGGGCACGAGCCCCAGCATTTT
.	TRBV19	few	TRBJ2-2	CASSASGGRTGELFF	TGTGCCAGTAGTGCCTCGGGGGGCCGAACCGGGGAGCTGTTTTTT
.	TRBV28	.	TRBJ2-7	CASTSSTDHEQYF	TGTGCCAGCACTTCTTCGACAGACCACGAGCAGTACTTC
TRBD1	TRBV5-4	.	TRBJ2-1	CAGRQGQGEQFF	TGTGCCGGAAGACAGGGACAAGGTGAGCAGTTCTTC
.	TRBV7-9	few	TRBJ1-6	CASSPRRGRRDSPLHF	TGTGCCAGCAGCCCCCGGCGAGGGAGAAGGGATTCACCCCTCCACTTT
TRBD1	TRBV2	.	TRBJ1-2	CASSGQGENGYTF	TGTGCCAGCAGTGGACAGGGGGAAAATGGCTACACCTTC
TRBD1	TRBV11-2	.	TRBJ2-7	CASSRLEGGGYEQYF	TGTGCCAGCAGCAGATTAGAAGGGGGCGGCTACGAGCAGTACTTC
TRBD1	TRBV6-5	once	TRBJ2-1	CASGRDRGPYNEQFF	TGTGCCAGCGGTAGGGACAGGGGGCCCTACAATGAGCAGTTCTTC
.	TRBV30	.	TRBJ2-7	CAWSNYRASTYEQYF	TGTGCCTGGAGTAACTACAGGGCCTCGACCTACGAGCAGTACTTC
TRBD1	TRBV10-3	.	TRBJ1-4	CAISESKGQVNEKLFF	TGTGCCATCAGTGAGTCGAAAGGACAGGTTAATGAAAAACTGTTTTTT
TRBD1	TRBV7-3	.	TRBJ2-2	CASSLIGQGWDGELFF	TGTGCCAGCAGCTTAATAGGACAGGGTTGGGACGGGGAGCTGTTTTTT
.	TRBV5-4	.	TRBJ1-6	CASSSAAADSPLHF	TGTGCCAGCAGCTCGGCGGCGGCTGATTCACCCCTCCACTTT